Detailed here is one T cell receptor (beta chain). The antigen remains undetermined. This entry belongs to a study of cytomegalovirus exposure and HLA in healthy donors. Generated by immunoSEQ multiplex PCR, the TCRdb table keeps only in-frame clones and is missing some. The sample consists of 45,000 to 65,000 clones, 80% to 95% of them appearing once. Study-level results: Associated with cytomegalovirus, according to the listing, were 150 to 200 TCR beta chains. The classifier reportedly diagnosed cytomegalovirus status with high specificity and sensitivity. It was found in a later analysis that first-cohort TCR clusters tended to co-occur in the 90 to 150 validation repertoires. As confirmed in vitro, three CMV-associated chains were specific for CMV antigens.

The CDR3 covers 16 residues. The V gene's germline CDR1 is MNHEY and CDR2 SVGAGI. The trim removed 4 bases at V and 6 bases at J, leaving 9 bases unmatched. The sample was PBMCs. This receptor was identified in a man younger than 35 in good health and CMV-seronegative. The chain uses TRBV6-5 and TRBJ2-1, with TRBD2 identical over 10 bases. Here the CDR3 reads CASSSDLAGASNEQFF. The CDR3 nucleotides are TGTGCCAGCAGTTCGGATCTAGCGGGAGCTTCCAATGAGCAGTTCTTC.